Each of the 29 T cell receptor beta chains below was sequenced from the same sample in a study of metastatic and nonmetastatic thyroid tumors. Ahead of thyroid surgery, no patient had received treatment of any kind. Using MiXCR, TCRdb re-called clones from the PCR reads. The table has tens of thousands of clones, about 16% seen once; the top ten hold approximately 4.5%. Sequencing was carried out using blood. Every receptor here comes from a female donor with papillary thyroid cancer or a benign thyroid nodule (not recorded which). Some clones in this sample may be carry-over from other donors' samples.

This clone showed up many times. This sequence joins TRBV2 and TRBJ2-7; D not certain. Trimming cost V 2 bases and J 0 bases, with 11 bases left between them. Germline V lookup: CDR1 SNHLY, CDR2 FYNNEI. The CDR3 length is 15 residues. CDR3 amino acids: CASSESAGPSYEQYF. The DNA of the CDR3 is TGTGCCAGCAGTGAATCCGCAGGTCCCTCCTACGAGCAGTACTTC. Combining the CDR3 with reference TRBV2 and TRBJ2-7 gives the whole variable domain EPEVTQTPSHQVTQMGQEVILRCVPISNHLYFYWYRQILGQKVEFLVSFYNNEISEKSEIFDDQFSVERPDGSNFTLKIRSTKLEDSAMYFCASSESAGPSYEQYFGPGTRLTVT.

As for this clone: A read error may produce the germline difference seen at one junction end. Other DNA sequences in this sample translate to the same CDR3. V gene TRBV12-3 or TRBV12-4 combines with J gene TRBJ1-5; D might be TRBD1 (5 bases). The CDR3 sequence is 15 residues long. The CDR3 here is CASRRDGTFNQPQHF. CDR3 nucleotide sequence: TGTGCCAGCAGACGGGACGGGACTTTCAATCAGCCCCAACATTTT.

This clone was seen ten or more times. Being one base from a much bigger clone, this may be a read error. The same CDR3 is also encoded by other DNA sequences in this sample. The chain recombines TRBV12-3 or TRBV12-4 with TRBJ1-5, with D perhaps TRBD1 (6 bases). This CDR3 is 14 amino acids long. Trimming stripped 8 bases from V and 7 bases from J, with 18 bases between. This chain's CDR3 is CASRSTGGEQPQHF. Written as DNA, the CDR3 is TGTGCCAGCCGATCTACCGGGGGCGAACAGCCCCAGCATTTT.

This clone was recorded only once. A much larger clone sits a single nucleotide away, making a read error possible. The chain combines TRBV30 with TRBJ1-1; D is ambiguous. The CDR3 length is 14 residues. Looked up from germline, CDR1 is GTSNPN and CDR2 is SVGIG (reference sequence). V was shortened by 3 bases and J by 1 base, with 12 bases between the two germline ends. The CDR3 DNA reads TGTGCCTGGAGGGGAGTCAGTTGGAACACTGAAGCTTTCTTT. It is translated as CAWRGVSWNTEAFF. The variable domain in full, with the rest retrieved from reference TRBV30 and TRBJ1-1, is SQTIHQWPATLVQPVGSPLSLECTVEGTSNPNLYWYRQAAGRGLQLLFYSVGIGQISSEVPQNLSASRPQDRQFILSSKKLLLSDSGFYLCAWRGVSWNTEAFFGQGTRLTVV.

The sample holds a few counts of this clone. The DNA for the CDR3 is TGCAGCGTTGAAGTAGGGACAGGGGAGGGTCAGCCCCAGCATTTT. It specifies CSVEVGTGEGQPQHF. The rearrangement joins TRBV29-1 to TRBJ1-5; 10 bases agree with TRBD1. The CDR3 contains 15 residues. Per germline, CDR1 SQVTM and CDR2 ANQGSEA. The J segment lost 6 bases and the V segment lost 1 base, leaving 6 bases of the junction unmatched.

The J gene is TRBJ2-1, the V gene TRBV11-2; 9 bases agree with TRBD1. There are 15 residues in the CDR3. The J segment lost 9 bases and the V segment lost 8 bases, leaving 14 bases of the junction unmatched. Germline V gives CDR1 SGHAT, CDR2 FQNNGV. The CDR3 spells CASWKPGQGQGEQFF. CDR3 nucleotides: TGTGCCAGCTGGAAACCGGGACAGGGCCAAGGTGAGCAGTTCTTC.

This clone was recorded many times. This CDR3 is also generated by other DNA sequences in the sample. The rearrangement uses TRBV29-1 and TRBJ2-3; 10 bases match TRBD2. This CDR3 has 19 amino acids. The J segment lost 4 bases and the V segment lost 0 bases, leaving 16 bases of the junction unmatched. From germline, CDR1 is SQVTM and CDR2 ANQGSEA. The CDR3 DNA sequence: TGCAGCGTTGAAGATCCAGTACTAGCGGGGCCGACCCTCCCAGATACGCAGTATTTT. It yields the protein CSVEDPVLAGPTLPDTQYF.

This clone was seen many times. The CDR3 region is CSARGTGDGYTF. The CDR3 DNA is TGCAGCGCTCGGGGGACAGGGGATGGCTACACCTTC. The chain combines TRBV29-1 with TRBJ1-2, with 10 positions matching TRBD1. Per the germline V gene, CDR1 is SQVTM and CDR2 is ANQGSEA. V shed 7 bases and J 6 bases; nucleotides not matched to a gene: 5. There are 12 residues in the CDR3.

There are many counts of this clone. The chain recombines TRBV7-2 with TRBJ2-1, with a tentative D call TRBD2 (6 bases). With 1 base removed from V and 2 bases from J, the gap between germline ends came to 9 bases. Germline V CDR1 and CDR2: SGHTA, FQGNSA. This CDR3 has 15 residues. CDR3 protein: CASSLDWGAYNEQFF. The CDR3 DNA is TGTGCCAGCAGCTTAGACTGGGGGGCCTACAATGAGCAGTTCTTC.

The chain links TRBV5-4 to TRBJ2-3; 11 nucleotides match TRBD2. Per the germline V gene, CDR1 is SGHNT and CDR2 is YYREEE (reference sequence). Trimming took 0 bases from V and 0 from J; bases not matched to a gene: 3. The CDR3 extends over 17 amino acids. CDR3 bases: TGTGCCAGCAGCTTGGACCCTAGCGGGGGGAGCACAGATACGCAGTATTTT. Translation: CASSLDPSGGSTDTQYF.

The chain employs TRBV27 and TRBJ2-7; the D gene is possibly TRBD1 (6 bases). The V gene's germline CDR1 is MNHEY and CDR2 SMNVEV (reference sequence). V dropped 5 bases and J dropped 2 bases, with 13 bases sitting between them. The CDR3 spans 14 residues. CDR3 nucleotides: TGTGCCAGCAGTAACCAGGGGATGGCCTACGAGCAGTACTTC. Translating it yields CASSNQGMAYEQYF.

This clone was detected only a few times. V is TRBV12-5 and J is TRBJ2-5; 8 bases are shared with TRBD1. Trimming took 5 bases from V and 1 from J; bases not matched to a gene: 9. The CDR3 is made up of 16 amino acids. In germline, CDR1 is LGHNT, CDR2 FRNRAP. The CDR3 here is CASGTRTGSGQETQYF. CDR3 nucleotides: TGTGCTAGTGGTACCAGGACAGGGTCCGGCCAAGAGACCCAGTACTTC.

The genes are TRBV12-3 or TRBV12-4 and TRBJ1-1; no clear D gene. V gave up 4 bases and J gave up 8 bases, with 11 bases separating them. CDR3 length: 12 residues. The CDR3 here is CASSSGDEEAFF. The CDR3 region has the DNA TGTGCCAGCAGTTCAGGAGATGAGGAAGCTTTCTTT.

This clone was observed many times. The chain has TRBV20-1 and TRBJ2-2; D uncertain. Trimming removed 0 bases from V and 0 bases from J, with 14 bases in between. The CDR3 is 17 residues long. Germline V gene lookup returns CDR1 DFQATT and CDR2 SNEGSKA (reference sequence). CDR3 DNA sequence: TGCAGTGCTAGAGATCGGCATAAGGGCGCGAACACCGGGGAGCTGTTTTTT. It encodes CSARDRHKGANTGELFF.

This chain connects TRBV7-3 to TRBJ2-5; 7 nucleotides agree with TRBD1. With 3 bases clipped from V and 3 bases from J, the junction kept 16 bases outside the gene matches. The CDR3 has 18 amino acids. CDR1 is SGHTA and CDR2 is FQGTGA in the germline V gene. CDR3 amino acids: CASSFQGGSRGWEETQYF. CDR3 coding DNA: TGTGCCAGCAGCTTTCAGGGCGGAAGCAGGGGGTGGGAAGAGACCCAGTACTTC. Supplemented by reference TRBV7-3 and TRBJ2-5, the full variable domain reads GAGVSQTPSNKVTEKGKYVELRCDPISGHTALYWYRQSLGQGPEFLIYFQGTGAADDSGLPNDRFFAVRPEGSVSTLKIQRTERGDSAVYLCASSFQGGSRGWEETQYFGPGTRLLVL.

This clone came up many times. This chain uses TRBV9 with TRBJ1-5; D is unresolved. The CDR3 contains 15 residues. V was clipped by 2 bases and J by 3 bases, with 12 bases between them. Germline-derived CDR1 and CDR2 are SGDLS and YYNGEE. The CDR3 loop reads CASSVDGQANQPQHF. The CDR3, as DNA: TGTGCCAGCAGCGTCGACGGGCAAGCCAATCAGCCCCAGCATTTT.

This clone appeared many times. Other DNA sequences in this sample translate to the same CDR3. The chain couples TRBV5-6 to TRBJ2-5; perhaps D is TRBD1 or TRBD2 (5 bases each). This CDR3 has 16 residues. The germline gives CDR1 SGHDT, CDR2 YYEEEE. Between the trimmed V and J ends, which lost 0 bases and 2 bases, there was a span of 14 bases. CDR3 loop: CASSLVGDRAQETQYF. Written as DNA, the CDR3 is TGTGCCAGCAGCTTGGTGGGGGACCGGGCTCAAGAGACCCAGTACTTC.

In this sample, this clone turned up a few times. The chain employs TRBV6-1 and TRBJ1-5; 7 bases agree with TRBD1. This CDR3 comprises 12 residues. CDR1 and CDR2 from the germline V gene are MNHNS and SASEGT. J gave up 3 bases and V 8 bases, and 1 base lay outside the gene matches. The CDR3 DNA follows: TGTGCCAGCGGGACAGTCAATCAGCCCCAGCATTTT. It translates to CASGTVNQPQHF.

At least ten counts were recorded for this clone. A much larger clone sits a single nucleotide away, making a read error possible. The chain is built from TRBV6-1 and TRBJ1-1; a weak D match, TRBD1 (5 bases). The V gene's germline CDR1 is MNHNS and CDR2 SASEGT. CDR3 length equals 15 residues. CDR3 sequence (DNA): TGTGCCGGCAGTCCCCCGGGGCTGGGGAACACTGAAGCTTTCTTT. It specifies CAGSPPGLGNTEAFF.

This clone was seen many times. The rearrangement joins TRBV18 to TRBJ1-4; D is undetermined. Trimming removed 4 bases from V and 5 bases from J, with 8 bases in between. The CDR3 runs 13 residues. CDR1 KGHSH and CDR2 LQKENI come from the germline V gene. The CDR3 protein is CASSRGMNEKLFF. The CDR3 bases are TGTGCCAGCTCACGAGGGATGAATGAAAAACTGTTTTTT. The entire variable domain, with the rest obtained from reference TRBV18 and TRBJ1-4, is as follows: NAGVMQNPRHLVRRRGQEARLRCSPMKGHSHVYWYRQLPEEGLKFMVYLQKENIIDESGMPKERFSAEFPKEGPSILRIQQVVRGDSAAYFCASSRGMNEKLFFGSGTQLSVL.

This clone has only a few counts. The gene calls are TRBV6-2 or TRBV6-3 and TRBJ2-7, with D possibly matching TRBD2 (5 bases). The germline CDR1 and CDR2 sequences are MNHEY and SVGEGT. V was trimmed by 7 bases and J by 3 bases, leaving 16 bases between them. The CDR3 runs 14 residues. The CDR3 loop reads CASKTGLGGYEQYF. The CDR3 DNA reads TGTGCCAGCAAAACCGGGCTAGGAGGCTACGAGCAGTACTTC.

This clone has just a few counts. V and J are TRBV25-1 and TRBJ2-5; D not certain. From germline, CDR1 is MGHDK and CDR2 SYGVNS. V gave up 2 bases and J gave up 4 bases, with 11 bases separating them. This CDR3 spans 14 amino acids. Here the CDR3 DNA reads TGTGCCAGCAGTGAAGCCGGGTGCATAGAGACCCAGTACTTC. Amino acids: CASSEAGCIETQYF.

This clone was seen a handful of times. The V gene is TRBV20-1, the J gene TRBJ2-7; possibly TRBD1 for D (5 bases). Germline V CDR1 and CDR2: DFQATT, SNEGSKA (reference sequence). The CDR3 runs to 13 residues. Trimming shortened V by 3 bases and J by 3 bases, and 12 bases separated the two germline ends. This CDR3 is CSARKAGNYEQYF. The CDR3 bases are TGCAGTGCTAGGAAAGCAGGGAACTACGAGCAGTACTTC.

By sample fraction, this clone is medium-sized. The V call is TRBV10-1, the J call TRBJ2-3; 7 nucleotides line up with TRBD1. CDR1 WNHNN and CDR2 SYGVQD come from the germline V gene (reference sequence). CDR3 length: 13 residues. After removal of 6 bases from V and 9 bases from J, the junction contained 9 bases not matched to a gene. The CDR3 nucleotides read TGCGCCAGCAGCTCCGGACAGGCTGAAACGCAGTATTTT. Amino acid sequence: CASSSGQAETQYF.

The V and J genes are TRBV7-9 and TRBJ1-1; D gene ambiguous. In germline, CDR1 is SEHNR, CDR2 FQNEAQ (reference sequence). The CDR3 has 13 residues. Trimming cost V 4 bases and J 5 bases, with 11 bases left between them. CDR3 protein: CASSSLGGTEAFF. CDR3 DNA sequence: TGTGCCAGCAGCTCGCTCGGTGGTACTGAAGCTTTCTTT.

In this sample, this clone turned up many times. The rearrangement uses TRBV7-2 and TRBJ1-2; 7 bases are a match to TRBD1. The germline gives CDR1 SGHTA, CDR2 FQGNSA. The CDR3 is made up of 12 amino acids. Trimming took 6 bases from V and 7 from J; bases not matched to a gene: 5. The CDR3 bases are TGTGCCAGCAGGCCTTACAGGGGTGGCTACACCTTC. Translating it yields CASRPYRGGYTF.

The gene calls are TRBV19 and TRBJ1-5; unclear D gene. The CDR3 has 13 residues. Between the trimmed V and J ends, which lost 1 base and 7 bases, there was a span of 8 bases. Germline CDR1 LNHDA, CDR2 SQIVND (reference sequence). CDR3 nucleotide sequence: TGTGCCAGTAGTATAGTTCCTGGACAGCCCCAGCATTTT. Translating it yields CASSIVPGQPQHF.

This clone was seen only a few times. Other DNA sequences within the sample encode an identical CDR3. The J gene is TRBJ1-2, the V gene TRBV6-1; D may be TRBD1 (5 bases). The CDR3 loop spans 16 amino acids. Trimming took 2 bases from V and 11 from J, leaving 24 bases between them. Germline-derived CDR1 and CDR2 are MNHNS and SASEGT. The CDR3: CASSETEAQISGAYTF. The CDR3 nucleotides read TGTGCCAGCAGTGAAACAGAGGCACAAATTTCCGGGGCATACACCTTC.

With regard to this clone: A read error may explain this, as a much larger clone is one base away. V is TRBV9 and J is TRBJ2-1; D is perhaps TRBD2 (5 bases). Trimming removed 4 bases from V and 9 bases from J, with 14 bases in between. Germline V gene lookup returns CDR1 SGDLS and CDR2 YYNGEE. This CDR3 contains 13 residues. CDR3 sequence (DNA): TGTGCCAGCAGCATAGTCGACGGGGTTGAGCAGTTCTTC. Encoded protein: CASSIVDGVEQFF.